This T cell receptor beta chain was observed in a study of blood T cell repertoires in COVID-19. CDR1 and CDR2 (germline): MNHEY, SVGAGI. Deletions cut 6 bases from V and 14 bases from J, with 13 bases between. The CDR3 runs to 10 residues. TCRdb keeps only in-frame clones here, not all; method: immunoSEQ multiplex PCR. The sample holds roughly 200,000 clones; 85% to 90% are singletons and the top ten take 4%. The study assigned cohorts using participant-reported clinical history. The chain employs TRBV6-5 and TRBJ1-2, with D hard to call. Sequences were obtained from PBMCs or T cells enriched from blood (not recorded which). The origin of this receptor is a woman aged 25 to 45 with acute COVID-19. The CDR3 region has the DNA TGTGCCAGCAGGAAGGAGAGGGCGACCTTC. Translating gives CASRKERATF.